The 10 T cell receptor beta chains below were found in one sample sequenced in a study of shared clonotypes between healthy human individuals. Data came from immunoSEQ multiplex PCR; TCRdb stores just in-frame clones and leaves some out. The table lists about 1 million clones, around four fifths of them singletons, with 1.4% to 1.5% in the top ten. Sequenced input: memory CD4+ T cells sorted from blood. Subset specified: CD45RA-negative fraction. The receptors come from a man between 18 and 35 years old in good health.

CDR3: CASSLARTSGVMYEQYF. The CDR3 DNA sequence: TGTGCCAGCAGCTTAGCCCGGACTAGCGGGGTGATGTACGAGCAGTACTTC. The V gene is TRBV7-2, the J gene TRBJ2-7; TRBD2 matches 12 bases. Per germline, CDR1 SGHTA and CDR2 FQGNSA. CDR3 length: 17 amino acids. V lost 0 bases and J lost 4; bases outside the gene matches: 7.

A word on this clone: Other nucleotide sequences from this sample produce the same CDR3. This chain connects TRBV5-1 to TRBJ2-5; D may be TRBD1 (6 bases). Trimming cost V 3 bases and J 2 bases, with 11 bases left between them. Germline V gene lookup returns CDR1 SGHRS and CDR2 YFSETQ. The CDR3 length is 14 residues. The CDR3 region is CASSSLGGQETQYF. CDR3 nucleotide sequence: TGCGCCAGCAGCTCTTTAGGGGGACAAGAGACCCAGTACTTC.

CDR3 amino acids: CATLEIDTYTDTQYF. The CDR3, as DNA: TGTGCCACCCTAGAGATTGACACTTACACAGATACGCAGTATTTT. The chain recombines TRBV19 with TRBJ2-3; D is unresolved. CDR3 length: 15 residues. The germline V gene encodes CDR1 LNHDA and CDR2 SQIVND (reference sequence). V dropped 10 bases and J dropped 2 bases, with 19 bases sitting between them. Looking up the rest from reference TRBV19 and TRBJ2-3 gives the full variable domain: DGGITQSPKYLFRKEGQNVTLSCEQNLNHDAMYWYRQDPGQGLRLIYYSQIVNDFQKGDIAEGYSVSREKKESFPLTVTSAQKNPTAFYLCATLEIDTYTDTQYFGPGTRLTVL.

This chain connects TRBV2 to TRBJ1-1; D is unclear. The CDR3 length is 13 residues. Per the germline V gene, CDR1 is SNHLY and CDR2 is FYNNEI. Trimming removed 4 bases at V and 6 bases at J, with 12 bases between. CDR3 in amino acids: CASSGTAKAEAFF. Written as DNA, the CDR3 is TGTGCCAGCAGTGGGACGGCCAAGGCTGAAGCTTTCTTT.

This chain uses TRBV9 with TRBJ2-3, with TRBD2 matching over 9 bases. This CDR3 spans 15 amino acids. From germline, CDR1 is SGDLS and CDR2 YYNGEE. V dropped 4 bases and J dropped 1; count of bases not matched to a gene: 4. Here the CDR3 reads CASSSREGRTDTQYF. CDR3 in DNA: TGTGCCAGCAGCTCGCGGGAGGGCCGCACAGATACGCAGTATTTT.

This clone has more than one count but fewer than ten. The V and J genes are TRBV14 and TRBJ1-1, with D unclear. Germline CDR1 reads SGHDN; CDR2 reads FVKESK. Trimming shortened V by 1 base and J by 2 bases, and 8 bases separated the two germline ends. CDR3 size: 14 residues. DNA for the CDR3: TGTGCCAGCAGCCAAGCCCTGGTTAACACTGAAGCTTTCTTT. This sequence encodes CASSQALVNTEAFF.

This CDR3 is CASSTGDGSNQPQHF. The DNA of the CDR3 is TGCGCCAGCAGCACCGGGGACGGATCTAATCAGCCCCAGCATTTT. V usage is TRBV5-1 and J usage is TRBJ1-5; D is perhaps TRBD1 (5 bases). Between the trimmed V and J ends, which lost 4 bases and 4 bases, there was a span of 15 bases. Germline lookup yields CDR1 SGHRS and CDR2 YFSETQ. The CDR3 is 15 amino acids.

The chain carries TRBV19 and TRBJ1-5; possible D gene TRBD1, 6 bases. There are 15 residues in the CDR3. Germline CDR1 LNHDA, CDR2 SQIVND (reference sequence). Trimming removed 3 bases at V and 7 bases at J, with 16 bases between. This CDR3 reads CASSIGAGAGQPQHF. The CDR3 nucleotides are TGTGCCAGTAGTATCGGTGCGGGGGCTGGACAGCCCCAGCATTTT.

The chain combines TRBV14 with TRBJ2-1; D is uncertain. The CDR3 length is 17 residues. V shed 4 bases and J shed 0 bases, with 16 bases lying between them. Germline V gene lookup returns CDR1 SGHDN and CDR2 FVKESK. The CDR3 region is CASSPLSGWSSYNEQFF. The CDR3, as DNA: TGTGCCAGCAGCCCGCTTTCTGGCTGGAGCTCCTACAATGAGCAGTTCTTC.

This clone was detected a few times. The V and J genes are TRBV7-9 and TRBJ2-1; TRBD1 or TRBD2 may be the D gene (5 bases each). The CDR3 contains 17 residues. Germline loops: CDR1 SEHNR, CDR2 FQNEAQ (reference sequence). Trimming took off 0 bases at V and 0 bases at J, with 12 bases between the two ends. CDR3 nucleotides: TGTGCCAGCAGCTTAGCGCACGGGGCGGCCTCCTACAATGAGCAGTTCTTC. This gives the protein CASSLAHGAASYNEQFF. Supplemented by reference TRBV7-9 and TRBJ2-1, the full variable domain reads DTGVSQNPRHKITKRGQNVTFRCDPISEHNRLYWYRQTLGQGPEFLTYFQNEAQLEKSRLLSDRFSAERPKGSFSTLEIQRTEQGDSAMYLCASSLAHGAASYNEQFFGPGTRLTVL.